This T cell receptor (beta chain) was recorded in a study of blood T cells in healthy people across ages. CDR3 length: 11 amino acids. Per germline, CDR1 ENHRY and CDR2 SYGVKD. V shed 2 bases and J shed 9 bases, with 5 bases lying between them. The second PCR ran roughly 6 to 11 cycles with a sample-barcoded 5' primer and J-beta primers. One entry per CDR3 protein, called by TCRdb with MiXCR from the 5' RACE reads. The sample includes about 760,000 distinct CDR3 sequences, about 56% of them seen just once. V gene TRBV10-3 combines with J gene TRBJ2-1; unclear D gene. The TCR comes from a man in his forties in good health. The sample comprised blood. The CDR3 loop is CAISEGTEQFF. DNA of the CDR3: TGTGCCATCAGTGAGGGTACTGAGCAGTTCTTC.